This TCR beta chain was recorded in a study of lung T cells in sarcoidosis with Löfgren's syndrome (TCRdb year 2017). About the study as a whole: Sarcoidosis was described as a granulomatous, mainly pulmonary disease marked by CD4+ T cell accumulation in bronchoalveolar lavage fluid. The repertoire analyses were focused on Lofgren's syndrome patients.

Sequenced on an Illumina MiSeq. The public reads were quality trimmed at Q25 with fastp and then assembled into clones with MiXCR by TCRdb, keeping productive beta chains. Entries that share a CDR3 protein sequence are merged under the most common genes and DNA. This sample is represented by about 19,000 distinct CDR3 sequences; 21% of them were singletons. More than 0.7% of the sample is held by the ten biggest clonotypes. TCR repertoires were profiled from CD4+ T cells obtained by bronchoalveolar lavage. The CDR3 has 16 amino acids, counting the end cysteine and phenylalanine. Of all the DNA, just the CDR3 is kept, 48 bases in frame from base 1. Paper-wide results and their limitations: Compared with control subjects, Lofgren's syndrome patients were reported to have TRAV12-1 and TRBV2 as the most expanded V gene segments. Sharing of TRAV12-1 and TRBV2 CDR3 motifs among multiple Lofgren's syndrome patients was reported, suggesting public CD4+ TCR repertoires. Recognition of a sarcoidosis-associated antigen was only suggested, and the antigen itself remained putative and was not identified. Analysis of alphabeta pairing showed that TRAV12-1 paired preferentially with TRBV2, and the TCRs formed by this pairing showed CDR3 homology.

In this sample, this clonotype turned up once. There is no known antigen for this receptor. A junction boundary mismatches the germline segment, possibly from a read error. The sequence was collected from a human donor with sarcoidosis (Löfgren's syndrome or another form), or a control subject (not recorded which). Recombination linked TRBV12-3 or TRBV12-4 to TRBJ1-3, with TRBD1 tentatively as D gene (5 bases match). The material sequenced was CD4+ T cells from bronchoalveolar lavage. CDR3 reads: CASSFFWGGSGITIYF. The DNA sequence is TGTGCCAGCAGCTTCTTCTGGGGGGGATCTGGAATCACCATATATTTT.